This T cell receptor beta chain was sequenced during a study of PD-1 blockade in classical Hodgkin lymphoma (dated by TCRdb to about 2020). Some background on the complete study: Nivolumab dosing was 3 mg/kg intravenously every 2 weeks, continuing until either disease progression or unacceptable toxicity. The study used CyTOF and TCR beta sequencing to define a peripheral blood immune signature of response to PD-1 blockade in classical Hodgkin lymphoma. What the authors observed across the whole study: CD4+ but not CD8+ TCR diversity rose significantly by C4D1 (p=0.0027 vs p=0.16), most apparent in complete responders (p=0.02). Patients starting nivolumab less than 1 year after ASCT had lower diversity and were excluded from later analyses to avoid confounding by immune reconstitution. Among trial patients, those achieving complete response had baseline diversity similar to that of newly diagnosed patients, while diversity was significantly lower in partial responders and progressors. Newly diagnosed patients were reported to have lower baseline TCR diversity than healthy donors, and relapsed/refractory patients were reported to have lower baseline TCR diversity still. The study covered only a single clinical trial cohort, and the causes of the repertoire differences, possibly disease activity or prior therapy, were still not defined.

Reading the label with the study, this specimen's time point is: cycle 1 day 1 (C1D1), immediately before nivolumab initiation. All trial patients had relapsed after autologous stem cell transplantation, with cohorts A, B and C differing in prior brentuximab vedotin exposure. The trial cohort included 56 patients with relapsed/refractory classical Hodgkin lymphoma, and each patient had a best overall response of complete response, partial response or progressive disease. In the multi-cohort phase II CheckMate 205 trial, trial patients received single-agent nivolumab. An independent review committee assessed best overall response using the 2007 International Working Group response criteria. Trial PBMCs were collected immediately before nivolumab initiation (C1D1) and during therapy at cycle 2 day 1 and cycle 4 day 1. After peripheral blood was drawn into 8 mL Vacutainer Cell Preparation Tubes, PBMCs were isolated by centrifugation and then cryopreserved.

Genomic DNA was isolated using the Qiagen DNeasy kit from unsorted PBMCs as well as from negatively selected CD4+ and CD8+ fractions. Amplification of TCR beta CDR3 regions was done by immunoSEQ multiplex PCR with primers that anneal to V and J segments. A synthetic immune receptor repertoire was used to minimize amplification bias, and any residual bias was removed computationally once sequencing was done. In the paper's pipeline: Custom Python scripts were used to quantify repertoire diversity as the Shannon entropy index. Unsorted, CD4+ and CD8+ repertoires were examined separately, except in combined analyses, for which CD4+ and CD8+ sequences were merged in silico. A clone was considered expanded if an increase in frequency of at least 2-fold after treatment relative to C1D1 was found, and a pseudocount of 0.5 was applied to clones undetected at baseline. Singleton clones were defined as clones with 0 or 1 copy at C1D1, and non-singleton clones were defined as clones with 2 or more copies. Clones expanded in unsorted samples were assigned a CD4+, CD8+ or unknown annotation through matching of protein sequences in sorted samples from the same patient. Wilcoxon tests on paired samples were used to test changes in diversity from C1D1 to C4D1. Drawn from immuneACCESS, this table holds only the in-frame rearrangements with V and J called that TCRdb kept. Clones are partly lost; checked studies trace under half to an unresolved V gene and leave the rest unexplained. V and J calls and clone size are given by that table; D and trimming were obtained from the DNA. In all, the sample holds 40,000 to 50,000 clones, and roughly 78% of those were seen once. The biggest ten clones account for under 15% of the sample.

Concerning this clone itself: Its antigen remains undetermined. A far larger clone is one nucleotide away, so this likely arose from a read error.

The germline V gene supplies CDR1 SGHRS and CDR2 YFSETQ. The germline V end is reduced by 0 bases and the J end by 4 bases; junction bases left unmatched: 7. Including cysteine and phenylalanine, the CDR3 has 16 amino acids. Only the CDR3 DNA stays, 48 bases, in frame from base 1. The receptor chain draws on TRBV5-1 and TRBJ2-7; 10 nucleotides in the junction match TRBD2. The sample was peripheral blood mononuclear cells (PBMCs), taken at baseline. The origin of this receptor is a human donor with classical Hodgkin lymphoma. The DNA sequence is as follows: TGCGCCAGCAGCTTGGAGCGGGGGGGCCTAAAATACGAGCAGTACTTC. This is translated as CASSLERGGLKYEQYF.